The 29 T cell receptor beta chains given below trace back to one sample, sequenced in a study of T cell changes during pregnancy in multiple sclerosis (dated by TCRdb to the late 2010s). Libraries were made using the immunoSEQ multiplex PCR assay. TCRdb obtained this table from immuneACCESS and retained in-frame rearrangements with V and J assigned. These tables miss some clones; where compared with another copy, unresolved V genes account for less than half of the shortfall, and the remainder is unexplained. This sample has around 30,000 clones in its table, and 93% of those were observed once. The ten top clones hold roughly 0.42% of the sample. The source was CD4+ T cells from peripheral blood mononuclear cells, collected after pregnancy. All receptors derive from a female donor with multiple sclerosis, enrolled in a pregnancy study.

The CDR3 DNA reads TGTGCCAGCAGCCAAGCTGAGCGGGGGGCCACTGAAGCTTTCTTT. It specifies CASSQAERGATEAFF. The chain employs TRBV4-2 and TRBJ1-1; possible D gene TRBD1, 6 bases. Per germline, CDR1 LGHNA and CDR2 YNFKEQ. The V and J ends lost 1 base and 4 bases respectively, with 13 bases between them. This CDR3 region has 15 residues.

This sequence joins TRBV7-2 and TRBJ2-7; TRBD1 aligns across 7 bases. V lost 5 bases, J lost 4 bases, and 11 bases stayed unmatched. The CDR3 is 15 amino acids. Germline values: CDR1 SGHTA, CDR2 FQGNSA. CDR3 protein: CASSPRPDRIYEQYF. CDR3 DNA: TGTGCCAGCAGCCCAAGGCCGGACAGGATTTACGAGCAGTACTTC.

Notes on this clone: A junction boundary mismatches the germline segment, possibly from a read error. The V and J genes are TRBV7-9 and TRBJ1-1, with 7 bases fitting TRBD1. Germline CDR1 SEHNR, CDR2 FQNEAQ (reference sequence). This CDR3 comprises 14 residues. The DNA for the CDR3 is TGTACCAGCAGCATGGGACAGCAGAACACTGAAGCTTTCTTT. Translated: CTSSMGQQNTEAFF. Filled out from reference TRBV7-9 and TRBJ1-1, the complete variable domain reads DTGVSQNPRHKITKRGQNVTFRCDPISEHNRLYWYRQTLGQGPEFLTYFQNEAQLEKSRLLSDRFSAERPKGSFSTLEIQRTEQGDSAMYLCTSSMGQQNTEAFFGQGTRLTVV.

V is TRBV7-9 and J is TRBJ2-4; D is perhaps TRBD2 (5 bases). V was pared by 1 base and J by 2 bases, with 12 bases between. The CDR3 consists of 16 residues. Germline V gives CDR1 SEHNR, CDR2 FQNEAQ (reference sequence). CDR3 amino acids: CASSLGAQTTKNIQYF. The CDR3 bases are TGTGCCAGCAGCTTAGGGGCACAGACTACCAAAAACATTCAGTACTTC.

The V and J genes are TRBV6-5 and TRBJ1-2, with D uncertain. The CDR3 is made up of 13 amino acids. The V gene lost 2 bases and the J gene lost 2 bases, with 6 bases spanning the gap. CDR1 is MNHEY, CDR2 SVGAGI, per germline. The CDR3 DNA reads as TGTGCCAGCAGTTACGGCGGAAACTATGGCTACACCTTC. Protein product: CASSYGGNYGYTF.

The chain carries TRBV7-2 and TRBJ1-5, with 9 bases lining up with TRBD1. Trimming at V came to 4 bases and at J to 6 bases, leaving 7 bases not matched to a gene. This CDR3 has 15 amino acids. Germline V lookup: CDR1 SGHTA, CDR2 FQGNSA. The CDR3: CASSSIGQGFQPQHF. CDR3 DNA sequence: TGTGCCAGCAGCTCAATCGGACAGGGGTTTCAGCCCCAGCATTTT.

The rearrangement uses TRBV5-1 and TRBJ1-2, with TRBD1 as a possible D gene (5 bases). Trimming took off 0 bases at V and 3 bases at J, with 12 bases between the two ends. The germline V gene has CDR1 SGHRS and CDR2 YFSETQ. The CDR3 runs to 15 residues. This CDR3 reads CASSLEWGKDYGYTF. CDR3 coding DNA: TGCGCCAGCAGCTTGGAATGGGGCAAGGACTATGGCTACACCTTC.

This chain uses TRBV5-1 with TRBJ1-5; D unresolved. The ends were cut back, 0 bases at V and 1 base at J, with 8 bases in the middle. The V gene's germline CDR1 is SGHRS and CDR2 YFSETQ. The CDR3 consists of 15 residues. The CDR3 spells CASSLGEGSNQPQHF. The CDR3 DNA is TGCGCCAGCAGCTTGGGCGAGGGCAGCAATCAGCCCCAGCATTTT.

The V and J genes are TRBV6-5 and TRBJ2-7; 10 bases line up with TRBD2. The ends lost 3 bases at V and 2 bases at J; junction bases unmatched: 7. Germline V gene data show CDR1 as MNHEY and CDR2 as SVGAGI. This CDR3 region has 16 residues. The CDR3 reads CASSYTGTSDAYEQYF. The DNA of the CDR3 is TGTGCCAGCAGTTATACCGGGACTAGCGATGCCTACGAGCAGTACTTC.

The chain carries TRBV27 and TRBJ2-1, with a possible D match to TRBD1 (5 bases). CDR3 length equals 15 residues. Trimming removed 4 bases from V and 4 bases from J, with 14 bases in between. The V gene's germline CDR1 is MNHEY and CDR2 SMNVEV (reference sequence). DNA for the CDR3: TGTGCCAGCAGTTCGCAGGGCCCTACGTACAATGAGCAGTTCTTC. This gives the protein CASSSQGPTYNEQFF.

The gene calls are TRBV9 and TRBJ1-4; TRBD1 matches 7 bases. V gave up 4 bases and J gave up 6 bases; unmatched junction bases: 9. The CDR3 has 15 amino acids. CDR1 SGDLS and CDR2 YYNGEE come from the germline V gene. The CDR3 region is CASSPTDRDHEKLFF. The CDR3 DNA sequence: TGTGCCAGCAGCCCGACCGACAGGGATCATGAAAAACTGTTTTTT.

The gene calls are TRBV18 and TRBJ1-4, with 9 bases matching TRBD1. The CDR3 loop spans 15 amino acids. V lost 6 bases, J lost 5 bases, and 7 bases stayed unmatched. The V gene's germline CDR1 is KGHSH and CDR2 LQKENI. CDR3 sequence: CASSTTGQGNEKLFF. The CDR3 DNA follows: TGTGCCAGCTCTACAACTGGACAGGGGAATGAAAAACTGTTTTTT.

The V gene is TRBV19, the J gene TRBJ1-2; no firm D call. Germline values: CDR1 LNHDA, CDR2 SQIVND (reference sequence). This CDR3 is 13 amino acids long. V gave up 5 bases and J gave up 3 bases, with 10 bases separating them. CDR3 residues: CASSFDFDYGYTF. The DNA for the CDR3 is TGTGCCAGTAGTTTTGACTTCGACTATGGCTACACCTTC.

This chain connects TRBV7-2 to TRBJ2-3; the D gene is possibly TRBD1 (6 bases). Trimming cost V 4 bases and J 3 bases, with 11 bases left between them. Germline values: CDR1 SGHTA, CDR2 FQGNSA. This CDR3 has 14 residues. Here the CDR3 reads CASSSGQPTDTQYF. The CDR3 coding sequence is TGTGCCAGCAGCTCCGGACAGCCGACAGATACGCAGTATTTT.

The gene calls are TRBV29-1 and TRBJ2-5; a weak D match, TRBD1 (6 bases). Trimming removed 8 bases at V and 1 base at J, with 11 bases between. The CDR3 is 12 amino acids. Germline V lookup: CDR1 SQVTM, CDR2 ANQGSEA. CDR3 amino acids: CSSGQIQETQYF. The CDR3 nucleotides are TGCAGCTCAGGACAGATCCAAGAGACCCAGTACTTC.

The chain joins TRBV5-6 to TRBJ1-4; 7 bases line up with TRBD1. V lost 1 base and J lost 7; bases outside the gene matches: 7. CDR3 length: 15 amino acids. Germline V CDR1 and CDR2: SGHDT, YYEEEE. CDR3 in DNA: TGTGCCAGCAGCTTGACAGGGGCGGAAGGTGAAAAACTGTTTTTT. Its translation: CASSLTGAEGEKLFF. Full variable domain (remainder filled in from reference TRBV5-6 and TRBJ1-4): DAGVTQSPTHLIKTRGQQVTLRCSPKSGHDTVSWYQQALGQGPQFIFQYYEEEERQRGNFPDRFSGHQFPNYSSELNVNALLLGDSALYLCASSLTGAEGEKLFFGSGTQLSVL.

The chain is built from TRBV6-1 and TRBJ2-1; possible D gene TRBD1, 6 bases. V lost 3 bases and J lost 6, with 15 bases in between. CDR1 and CDR2 (germline): MNHNS, SASEGT. The CDR3 consists of 15 residues. The CDR3 loop reads CASSDRGFSRNEQFF. The CDR3 coding sequence is TGTGCCAGCAGTGACAGGGGTTTTTCACGCAATGAGCAGTTCTTC.

The genes are TRBV4-3 and TRBJ1-4; 8 bases line up with TRBD1. Germline trimming cut 3 bases from V and 5 bases from J; bases unmatched to any gene: 11. The germline V gene has CDR1 LGHNA and CDR2 YSLEER. The CDR3 is made up of 17 amino acids. CDR3 bases: TGCGCCAGCAGCCAGAATATCGACAGGGGAGGGAATGAAAAACTGTTTTTT. Amino acid sequence: CASSQNIDRGGNEKLFF.

The V call is TRBV25-1, the J call TRBJ1-4, with D unresolved. The germline V gene has CDR1 MGHDK and CDR2 SYGVNS. The CDR3 totals 14 residues. Trimming stripped 7 bases from V and 4 bases from J, with 13 bases between. The CDR3 sequence is CASTKSVGNEKLFF. The CDR3 nucleotides read TGTGCCAGCACCAAAAGTGTCGGTAATGAAAAACTGTTTTTT.

The chain joins TRBV6-5 to TRBJ2-3, with a tentative D call TRBD2 (5 bases). CDR1 is MNHEY and CDR2 is SVGAGI in the germline V gene. The CDR3 has 15 amino acids. Between the trimmed V and J ends, which lost 6 bases and 0 bases, there was a span of 13 bases. The CDR3 nucleotides are TGTGCCAGCAGGCGGACTCTCACTAGCACAGATACGCAGTATTTT. As protein: CASRRTLTSTDTQYF.

This clone was seen more than once but under ten times. This chain links TRBV2 with TRBJ1-1; no clear D gene. The germline V gene has CDR1 SNHLY and CDR2 FYNNEI. V was cut by 5 bases and J by 3 bases, with 10 bases left in between. The CDR3 runs to 13 residues. The CDR3 coding sequence is TGTGCCAGCAGTCCCCATGCGGACACTGAAGCTTTCTTT. It encodes CASSPHADTEAFF. The whole variable domain, remainder taken from reference TRBV2 and TRBJ1-1, is EPEVTQTPSHQVTQMGQEVILRCVPISNHLYFYWYRQILGQKVEFLVSFYNNEISEKSEIFDDQFSVERPDGSNFTLKIRSTKLEDSAMYFCASSPHADTEAFFGQGTRLTVV.

This clone was seen just once. This chain links TRBV5-6 with TRBJ2-7, with 9 bases that match TRBD2. Germline CDR1 SGHDT, CDR2 YYEEEE. The CDR3 sequence is 15 residues long. Losses at the gene ends were 4 bases for V and 6 bases for J; bases not matched to a gene: 11. The CDR3 protein is CASSKGAGGGLEQYF. As DNA, the CDR3 is TGTGCCAGCAGCAAGGGGGCGGGAGGGGGTCTCGAGCAGTACTTC. Full variable domain (missing parts from reference TRBV5-6 and TRBJ2-7): DAGVTQSPTHLIKTRGQQVTLRCSPKSGHDTVSWYQQALGQGPQFIFQYYEEEERQRGNFPDRFSGHQFPNYSSELNVNALLLGDSALYLCASSKGAGGGLEQYFGPGTRLTVT.

V gene TRBV25-1 combines with J gene TRBJ1-3; no firm D call. This CDR3 spans 13 amino acids. Germline V gives CDR1 MGHDK, CDR2 SYGVNS. V dropped 2 bases and J dropped 6 bases, with 8 bases sitting between them. The CDR3 spells CASSERLQNTIYF. CDR3 sequence (DNA): TGTGCCAGCAGTGAACGACTCCAAAACACCATATATTTT.

In its sample, this clone was seen once. This chain links TRBV5-4 with TRBJ2-7, with D unresolved. Trimming took 3 bases from V and 2 from J, leaving 21 bases between them. The CDR3 is made up of 17 amino acids. CDR1 and CDR2 from the germline V gene are SGHNT and YYREEE (reference sequence). CDR3 loop: CASSSDPLGGHTYEQYF. DNA for the CDR3: TGTGCCAGCAGCTCCGACCCTCTTGGCGGCCACACCTACGAGCAGTACTTC.

The V gene is TRBV4-1, the J gene TRBJ1-1, with TRBD1 identical over 8 bases. V shed 0 bases, J shed 5 bases, and the junction held 5 bases outside the gene matches. Per the germline V gene, CDR1 is MGHRA and CDR2 is YSYEKL. There are 15 residues in the CDR3. The CDR3, as DNA: TGCGCCAGCAGCCAAGAGCAGGGGGCGAGAACTGAAGCTTTCTTT. Encoded protein: CASSQEQGARTEAFF.

As DNA, the CDR3 is TGCGCCAGCAGCTTGGGAGCAGGGTTTGGTAGCCTCAATGAGCAGTTCTTC. This translates into CASSLGAGFGSLNEQFF. The chain employs TRBV5-1 and TRBJ2-1, with D perhaps TRBD1 (5 bases). CDR1 is SGHRS and CDR2 is YFSETQ in the germline V gene. The V gene lost 0 bases and the J gene lost 6 bases, with 19 bases spanning the gap. The CDR3 is 17 amino acids.

The chain recombines TRBV4-3 with TRBJ2-7; 14 bases align to TRBD2. Unmatched junction bases numbered 10, after V lost 3 bases and J lost 0 bases. From germline, CDR1 is LGHNA and CDR2 YSLEER. The CDR3 length is 19 residues. This chain's CDR3 is CASSQEIGTSGGFSYEQYF. The CDR3, as DNA: TGCGCCAGCAGCCAGGAGATCGGGACTAGCGGGGGATTCTCCTACGAGCAGTACTTC.

In DNA form, the CDR3 reads TGTGCCAGCAGGGACAGGGGGCCCTATGGCTACACCTTC. Residues: CASRDRGPYGYTF. The V gene is TRBV2, the J gene TRBJ1-2; 11 bases are shared with TRBD1. CDR3 length: 13 residues. V shed 6 bases and J 4 bases; nucleotides not matched to a gene: 1. CDR1 SNHLY and CDR2 FYNNEI come from the germline V gene.

V and J are TRBV19 and TRBJ2-7; the D gene is possibly TRBD2 (5 bases). The CDR3 spans 15 residues. Trimming removed 2 bases at V and 4 bases at J, with 15 bases between. CDR1 LNHDA and CDR2 SQIVND come from the germline V gene (reference sequence). The CDR3 region has the DNA TGTGCCAGTAGTATACTCCCGGGAAGAGAGTACGAGCAGTACTTC. Translation: CASSILPGREYEQYF.